This T cell receptor beta chain derives from a study of blood T cells in healthy people across ages. Study observations and caveats: For the donors, CMV status was unknown and possibly confounded expanded clonotype changes.

After removal of 6 bases from V and 4 bases from J, the junction contained 13 bases not matched to a gene. Germline loops: CDR1 KGHSH, CDR2 LQKENI. The CDR3 is made up of 17 amino acids. This clonotype appeared a single time. Its specificity is unknown. With a J-beta primer mix and a sample-barcoded 5' primer, a second PCR ran about 7 to 11 cycles. One entry per CDR3 protein, called by TCRdb with MiXCR from the 5' RACE reads. The sample lists fewer than 950,000 distinct CDR3 sequences; around 34% were seen once. Source material: blood. The receptor comes from a man between 18 and 29 years old in good health. The chain joins TRBV18 to TRBJ2-2, with TRBD1 matching over 8 bases. For the CDR3, the DNA is TGTGCCAGCTCCTTCGTTCTGACAGGGGCGAGCACCGGGGAGCTGTTTTTT. It specifies CASSFVLTGASTGELFF.